This entry lists 26 T cell receptor beta chains sequenced from one sample in a study of vaccination effects on CD4 cells after COVID-19. TCRdb's table, derived via immunoSEQ multiplex PCR, lists solely in-frame clones and lacks some. The data contain under 40,000 clones, around 70% of them singletons. Sequencing in the ViraFEST assay came after antigen-specific CD4+ T cells had been expanded with viral peptide pools, which were used to stimulate PBMC. After around nine days in culture, the CD4+ T cells were isolated. The participants, recipients of two vaccine doses, got either BNT162b2 or mRNA-1273. No antigens are known for them. The specimen comprised CD4+ T cells from PBMCs cultured with HCoV-229E spike peptides, sampled after COVID-19 vaccination. These receptors all come from a human donor who received a COVID-19 vaccine.

The V gene is TRBV12-3 or TRBV12-4, the J gene TRBJ2-7; D gene unclear. CDR3 length: 13 amino acids. Trimming removed 3 bases from V and 5 bases from J, with 11 bases in between. CDR3 loop: CASSFGRFHEQYF. DNA of the CDR3: TGTGCCAGCAGTTTTGGCAGGTTCCACGAGCAGTACTTC.

This chain links TRBV5-5 with TRBJ1-1; D unresolved. This CDR3 is 17 amino acids long. Between the trimmed V and J ends, which lost 4 bases and 0 bases, there was a span of 19 bases. Germline CDR1 SGHKS, CDR2 YYEKEE (reference sequence). The chain's CDR3 is CASSPSASNLMNTEAFF. The CDR3 DNA is TGTGCCAGCAGCCCCTCGGCCTCTAATTTAATGAACACTGAAGCTTTCTTT. The full variable domain, rest sourced from reference TRBV5-5 and TRBJ1-1, is DAGVTQSPTHLIKTRGQQVTLRCSPISGHKSVSWYQQVLGQGPQFIFQYYEKEERGRGNFPDRFSARQFPNYSSELNVNALLLGDSALYLCASSPSASNLMNTEAFFGQGTRLTVV.

This clone was seen a single time. The J gene is TRBJ1-4, the V gene TRBV3-1 (or the pseudogene TRBV3-2), with 8 bases identical to TRBD1. Trimming cost V 4 bases and J 5 bases; bases outside gene matches: 6. Per germline, CDR1 LGHDT and CDR2 YNNKEL (reference sequence). The CDR3 runs 15 residues. CDR3 DNA: TGTGCCAGCAGCCTCCGGACAGGGCAAAATGAAAAACTGTTTTTT. The encoded protein is CASSLRTGQNEKLFF.

The chain couples TRBV7-9 to TRBJ2-3, with D possibly TRBD2 on 5 matching bases. The germline V gene encodes CDR1 SEHNR and CDR2 FQNEAQ (reference sequence). The CDR3 totals 13 residues. The V end was cut by 2 bases, the J end by 4 bases, with 7 bases between. The CDR3 is CASSLRRADTQYF. CDR3 bases: TGTGCCAGCAGCTTACGGCGGGCAGATACGCAGTATTTT.

This clone was found a few times. The rearrangement joins TRBV18 to TRBJ1-1; possibly TRBD1 for D (5 bases). The V end lost 5 bases, the J end lost 1 base, and 14 bases lay between the germline ends. This CDR3 contains 15 residues. Germline V CDR1 and CDR2: KGHSH, LQKENI. CDR3 region: CASSAQGGANTEAFF. DNA for the CDR3: TGTGCCAGCTCAGCCCAAGGTGGGGCGAACACTGAAGCTTTCTTT.

The chain is built from TRBV24-1 and TRBJ2-5, with 9 nucleotides matching TRBD2. J was trimmed by 3 bases and V by 6 bases; bases with no gene match: 4. The CDR3 runs 14 residues. Germline loops: CDR1 KGHDR, CDR2 SFDVKD. The CDR3 here is CATSPSSGEETQYF. As DNA, the CDR3 is TGTGCCACCAGTCCCTCTAGCGGGGAAGAGACCCAGTACTTC.

The chain joins TRBV3-1 (or the pseudogene TRBV3-2) to TRBJ2-7, with TRBD1 matching over 8 bases. The ends lost 0 bases at V and 4 bases at J; junction bases unmatched: 8. CDR1 LGHDT and CDR2 YNNKEL come from the germline V gene (reference sequence). The CDR3 has 16 residues. CDR3: CASSQERVQGAYEQYF. CDR3 in DNA: TGTGCCAGCAGCCAAGAGAGGGTGCAGGGGGCTTACGAGCAGTACTTC.

The CDR3 loop is CSVGQGWTDTQYF. For the CDR3, the DNA is TGCAGCGTTGGACAGGGTTGGACAGATACGCAGTATTTT. The J gene is TRBJ2-3, the V gene TRBV29-1; 7 bases are shared with TRBD1. The CDR3 length is 13 residues. V dropped 4 bases and J dropped 3; count of bases not matched to a gene: 4. Germline V lookup: CDR1 SQVTM, CDR2 ANQGSEA.

This clone has just a few counts. The rearrangement joins TRBV28 to TRBJ2-7; D is possibly TRBD1 or TRBD2 (6 bases each). The germline V gene has CDR1 MDHEN and CDR2 SYDVKM. CDR3 length: 14 residues. V lost 7 bases and J 4 bases, leaving 17 bases between the germline ends. CDR3 residues: CASTSGAQRYEQYF. DNA for the CDR3: TGTGCCAGCACATCGGGGGCGCAAAGGTACGAGCAGTACTTC.

This clone appeared a few times. The chain couples TRBV10-3 to TRBJ2-7; the D gene could be TRBD1 or TRBD2 (5 bases each). Trimming removed 7 bases at V and 4 bases at J, with 20 bases between. CDR1 and CDR2 from the germline V gene are ENHRY and SYGVKD. This CDR3 comprises 15 residues. The CDR3 DNA sequence: TGTGCCATCAAAGGGGAAGGAGCGGAGGATTACGAGCAGTACTTC. Translated: CAIKGEGAEDYEQYF.

The chain joins TRBV3-1 (or the pseudogene TRBV3-2) to TRBJ2-1; no definite D call. The CDR3 is 13 amino acids. The V and J ends lost 3 bases and 5 bases respectively, with 8 bases between them. Germline values: CDR1 LGHDT, CDR2 YNNKEL (reference sequence). CDR3 sequence reads: CASSQKSNNEQFF. The CDR3, as DNA: TGTGCCAGCAGCCAGAAAAGTAACAATGAGCAGTTCTTC.

The rearrangement links TRBV6-1 to TRBJ2-5; D call uncertain. The V end was cut by 2 bases, the J end by 5 bases, with 12 bases between. There are 14 residues in the CDR3. Germline V CDR1 and CDR2: MNHNS, SASEGT. Written as DNA, the CDR3 is TGTGCCAGCAGTGAATACTTGGGGTTGGAGACCCAGTACTTC. This encodes CASSEYLGLETQYF.

By sample fraction, this clone is medium-sized (0.01 to 0.1%). The chain combines TRBV5-1 with TRBJ2-5; 11 nucleotides agree with TRBD2. CDR1 SGHRS and CDR2 YFSETQ come from the germline V gene. The length of the CDR3 is 15 residues. V shed 6 bases and J 1 base; nucleotides not matched to a gene: 5. The CDR3 nucleotides read TGCGCCAGCACCCCGACTAGCGGGGTCCAAGAGACCCAGTACTTC. Amino acids: CASTPTSGVQETQYF.

The chain links TRBV10-3 to TRBJ1-2; tentatively, D is TRBD1 (6 bases). The V end lost 3 bases, the J end lost 3 bases, and 11 bases lay between the germline ends. The germline V gene has CDR1 ENHRY and CDR2 SYGVKD. The CDR3 totals 14 residues. The CDR3 spells CAISDLDSYYGYTF. The CDR3 coding sequence is TGTGCCATCAGTGACCTGGACAGCTACTATGGCTACACCTTC.

The rearrangement joins TRBV5-1 to TRBJ1-2; weak D call: TRBD1 (5 bases). The CDR3 loop spans 13 amino acids. The V gene lost 4 bases and the J gene lost 6 bases, with 13 bases spanning the gap. Germline assignment: CDR1 SGHRS and CDR2 YFSETQ. CDR3 nucleotides: TGCGCCAGCAGCGCCGACAGCCATCATGGCTACACCTTC. As protein: CASSADSHHGYTF.

The chain carries TRBV5-1 and TRBJ2-5; 7 bases line up with TRBD2. The J segment lost 4 bases and the V segment lost 5 bases, leaving 5 bases of the junction unmatched. This CDR3 is built from 13 residues. Germline lookup yields CDR1 SGHRS and CDR2 YFSETQ. The CDR3 nucleotides read TGCGCCAGCAGGCTGGGGGGGGGAGAGACCCAGTACTTC. Translating gives CASRLGGGETQYF.

The chain is built from TRBV5-4 and TRBJ2-3; no firm D call. This CDR3 is built from 13 residues. Germline V lookup: CDR1 SGHNT, CDR2 YYREEE (reference sequence). V lost 4 bases and J 0 bases, leaving 6 bases between the germline ends. Written as DNA, the CDR3 is TGTGCCAGCAGCCCGCCCAGCACAGATACGCAGTATTTT. Protein product: CASSPPSTDTQYF.

The chain combines TRBV2 with TRBJ2-2; D remains ambiguous. V shed 6 bases and J shed 4 bases, with 9 bases lying between them. Germline CDR1 and CDR2: SNHLY and FYNNEI. This CDR3 has 13 residues. The CDR3 DNA reads TGTGCCAGCAGGGCTCCATCCACCGGGGAGCTGTTTTTT. It is translated as CASRAPSTGELFF.

This sequence joins TRBV5-4 and TRBJ1-3; possible D gene TRBD1, 5 bases. The CDR3 runs to 17 residues. CDR1 SGHNT and CDR2 YYREEE come from the germline V gene (reference sequence). V was cut by 1 base and J by 0 bases, with 14 bases left in between. CDR3 amino acids: CASSLTGRGASGNTIYF. DNA of the CDR3: TGTGCCAGCAGCTTGACCGGGAGAGGGGCCTCTGGAAACACCATATATTTT.

The chain employs TRBV7-2 and TRBJ1-6; D is possibly TRBD1 (6 bases). Germline V CDR1 and CDR2: SGHTA, FQGNSA. This CDR3 is built from 15 residues. The V end was cut by 6 bases, the J end by 5 bases, with 14 bases between. The CDR3 protein is CASREGGADNSPLHF. In nucleotides, the CDR3 is TGTGCCAGCAGGGAGGGGGGGGCGGATAATTCACCCCTCCACTTT.

V is TRBV5-1 and J is TRBJ2-1, with 9 bases that match TRBD1. The CDR3 is 14 residues long. The junction had 11 bases not matched to a gene; V was cut back by 5 bases and J by 11 bases. Germline V CDR1 and CDR2: SGHRS, YFSETQ. Here the CDR3 DNA reads TGCGCCAGCAGGCCGGGACAGGGAGTTCGCCAGCAGTTCTTC. Translation: CASRPGQGVRQQFF.

CDR3 loop: CASSQDLFGLLAKNIQYF. The CDR3 DNA sequence: TGCGCCAGCAGCCAAGATTTATTCGGGCTACTAGCCAAAAACATTCAGTACTTC. The chain recombines TRBV4-1 with TRBJ2-4; D gene ambiguous. V was shortened by 0 bases and J by 0 bases, with 15 bases between the two germline ends. The CDR3 has 18 amino acids. Germline values: CDR1 MGHRA, CDR2 YSYEKL.

CDR3 in DNA: TGTGCCAGCACCGCCTACGCTGGGGACGAGCAGTACTTC. Its protein is CASTAYAGDEQYF. The chain carries TRBV6-5 and TRBJ2-7, with D uncertain. The V end lost 7 bases, the J end lost 5 bases, and 15 bases lay between the germline ends. The length of the CDR3 is 13 residues. Germline CDR1 is MNHEY and CDR2 is SVGAGI.

This rearrangement joins TRBV30 to TRBJ1-5; D is uncertain. Germline CDR1 is GTSNPN and CDR2 is SVGIG (reference sequence). Trimming pared 0 bases from V and 6 bases from J, leaving 9 bases between. CDR3 length: 13 residues. The CDR3 DNA follows: TGTGCCTGGAGTGTAAGGGAATTTCAGCCCCAGCATTTT. Translating it yields CAWSVREFQPQHF. The variable domain in full, completed from reference TRBV30 and TRBJ1-5, reads SQTIHQWPATLVQPVGSPLSLECTVEGTSNPNLYWYRQAAGRGLQLLFYSVGIGQISSEVPQNLSASRPQDRQFILSSKKLLLSDSGFYLCAWSVREFQPQHFGDGTRLSIL.

This clone was counted between two and nine times. The chain has TRBV6-1 and TRBJ2-7; TRBD1 might be the D (5 bases). Per germline, CDR1 MNHNS and CDR2 SASEGT. CDR3 length equals 14 residues. V lost 3 bases and J lost 2, with 11 bases in between. The CDR3 DNA reads TGTGCCAGCAGTGAGAACAGGCAAGCCTACGAGCAGTACTTC. Translating gives CASSENRQAYEQYF.

This chain links TRBV19 with TRBJ1-2; no firm D call. CDR1 and CDR2 from the germline V gene are LNHDA and SQIVND (reference sequence). The CDR3 spans 14 residues. V was cut by 4 bases and J by 6 bases, with 15 bases left in between. DNA for the CDR3: TGTGCCAGTAGTAGGAGCAGTAGGTCGGATGGCTACACCTTC. This translates into CASSRSSRSDGYTF.